Below, 27 T cell receptor beta chains from the same sample are listed, as sequenced in a study of blood T cell repertoires in COVID-19. The repertoire was sequenced with immunoSEQ multiplex PCR; TCRdb's copy has only in-frame clones and lacks some. The sample has more than 100,000 clones; around 84% are singletons. Source material: peripheral blood. These receptors were obtained from a human donor in a cohort sampled during active COVID-19.

This sequence joins TRBV4-3 and TRBJ1-2, with 10 nucleotides matching TRBD1. Germline V gene sequence: CDR1 LGHNA, CDR2 YSLEER. Trimming at V came to 4 bases and at J to 8 bases, leaving 4 bases not matched to a gene. This CDR3 comprises 13 residues. The chain's CDR3 is CASSLGQGEGYTF. The CDR3 bases are TGCGCCAGCAGCCTAGGACAGGGGGAGGGCTACACCTTC.

This chain joins TRBV4-1 and TRBJ1-6; weak D call: TRBD1 (5 bases). The CDR3 runs to 19 residues. V lost 0 bases, J lost 0 bases, and 15 bases lay in between. From germline, CDR1 is MGHRA and CDR2 YSYEKL. CDR3 in amino acids: CASSQEMWGESSYNSPLHF. DNA of the CDR3: TGCGCCAGCAGCCAAGAAATGTGGGGGGAGAGCTCCTATAATTCACCCCTCCACTTT.

This chain links TRBV5-1 with TRBJ1-1, with TRBD1 matching over 7 bases. Germline lookup yields CDR1 SGHRS and CDR2 YFSETQ. V was pared by 0 bases and J by 6 bases, with 5 bases of the junction left unmatched. This CDR3 has 14 amino acids. In DNA form, the CDR3 reads TGCGCCAGCAGCTTGGCCGGACAGGCGGCTGAAGCTTTCTTT. The encoded protein is CASSLAGQAAEAFF.

This chain links TRBV5-1 with TRBJ1-1; D might be TRBD1 (5 bases). Germline lookup yields CDR1 SGHRS and CDR2 YFSETQ. V dropped 4 bases and J dropped 4 bases, with 14 bases sitting between them. CDR3 length equals 14 residues. This CDR3 reads CASSIDSTGTEAFF. The CDR3 region has the DNA TGCGCCAGCAGCATAGACAGCACGGGCACTGAAGCTTTCTTT.

V and J are TRBV18 and TRBJ2-7; D may be TRBD2 (6 bases). Germline CDR1 KGHSH, CDR2 LQKENI. The V gene lost 5 bases and the J gene lost 6 bases, with 20 bases spanning the gap. The CDR3 extends over 15 amino acids. The CDR3 region is CASSSGRSGRGEQYF. CDR3 nucleotides: TGTGCCAGCTCATCGGGGAGGTCCGGTCGGGGCGAGCAGTACTTC.

A single count supports this clone. The chain recombines TRBV5-1 with TRBJ2-1; 9 nucleotides agree with TRBD2. The germline CDR1 and CDR2 sequences are SGHRS and YFSETQ. The CDR3 has 20 residues. J lost 0 bases, V lost 0 bases, and 13 bases had no gene match. This CDR3 is CASSLARAGGPEGSYNEQFF. CDR3 in DNA: TGCGCCAGCAGCTTGGCCCGAGCGGGGGGCCCCGAAGGCTCCTACAATGAGCAGTTCTTC.

This chain uses TRBV10-3 with TRBJ1-3; D call uncertain. Germline values: CDR1 ENHRY, CDR2 SYGVKD. Trimming cost V 4 bases and J 4 bases, with 5 bases left between them. CDR3 size: 12 residues. As DNA, the CDR3 is TGTGCCATCAGTGTCTTGGGAAACACCATATATTTT. Translating gives CAISVLGNTIYF.

This clone was seen just once. The chain has TRBV6-2 or TRBV6-3 and TRBJ2-7, with 8 bases fitting TRBD1. With V trimmed by 2 bases and J by 3 bases, 18 bases remained unmatched. This CDR3 spans 19 amino acids. Germline loops: CDR1 MNHEY, CDR2 SVGEGT. The CDR3 protein is CASSYEYLAQGDSRYEQYF. CDR3 in DNA: TGTGCCAGCAGTTACGAATACCTCGCACAGGGGGACTCCCGCTACGAGCAGTACTTC.

The genes are TRBV7-3 and TRBJ1-1; TRBD1 aligns across 10 bases. With V trimmed by 5 bases and J by 1 base, 4 bases remained unmatched. The CDR3 extends over 15 amino acids. Germline assignment: CDR1 SGHTA and CDR2 FQGTGA. The CDR3 is CASSKRQGANTEAFF. For the CDR3, the DNA is TGTGCCAGCAGCAAAAGACAGGGGGCGAACACTGAAGCTTTCTTT.

This clone came up a few times. The gene calls are TRBV9 and TRBJ1-3; D unresolved. V was pared by 3 bases and J by 0 bases, with 7 bases between. From germline, CDR1 is SGDLS and CDR2 YYNGEE. The CDR3 consists of 14 residues. The DNA for the CDR3 is TGTGCCAGCAGCGCCGGGAGCTCTGGAAACACCATATATTTT. This sequence encodes CASSAGSSGNTIYF.

The genes are TRBV6-5 and TRBJ1-3; 7 bases match TRBD1. The CDR3 spans 15 residues. Unmatched junction bases numbered 6, after V lost 5 bases and J lost 2 bases. Germline lookup yields CDR1 MNHEY and CDR2 SVGAGI. CDR3 sequence (DNA): TGTGCCAGCAGTCCGACAGGGTTCCCTGGAAACACCATATATTTT. Translated: CASSPTGFPGNTIYF.

V and J are TRBV7-2 and TRBJ2-1; 13 nucleotides agree with TRBD2. This CDR3 is built from 16 residues. CDR1 and CDR2 (germline): SGHTA, FQGNSA. The junction had 7 bases not matched to a gene; V was cut back by 5 bases and J by 6 bases. The CDR3 coding sequence is TGTGCCAGCAGCCCGCCAACTAGCGGGGGGGCCAATGAGCAGTTCTTC. Its translation: CASSPPTSGGANEQFF.

This chain joins TRBV28 and TRBJ1-2; a possible D gene is TRBD1 (6 bases). This CDR3 is 13 amino acids long. CDR1 and CDR2 (germline): MDHEN, SYDVKM. V lost 2 bases, J lost 5 bases, and 9 bases lay in between. The DNA of the CDR3 is TGTGCCAGCAGTTTAAACAGGGATTATGGCTACACCTTC. It is translated as CASSLNRDYGYTF.

The genes are TRBV7-2 and TRBJ2-7; 12 positions agree with TRBD2. CDR1 and CDR2 from the germline V gene are SGHTA and FQGNSA. Trimming at V came to 4 bases and at J to 4 bases, leaving 5 bases not matched to a gene. This CDR3 contains 15 residues. The CDR3 loop is CASSYLAGGIYEQYF. The CDR3 nucleotides are TGTGCCAGCAGCTATCTAGCGGGGGGGATATACGAGCAGTACTTC. The full variable domain, in which reference TRBV7-2 and TRBJ2-7 provide the parts outside the CDR3, is GAGVSQSPSNKVTEKGKDVELRCDPISGHTALYWYRQSLGQGLEFLIYFQGNSAPDKSGLPSDRFSAERTGGSVSTLTIQRTQQEDSAVYLCASSYLAGGIYEQYFGPGTRLTVT.

The chain employs TRBV6-2 or TRBV6-3 and TRBJ1-2; D unclear. Trimming left V 2 bases short and J 0 bases short, with 7 bases between. Per the germline V gene, CDR1 is MNHEY and CDR2 is SVGEGT. The CDR3 totals 14 residues. Here the CDR3 DNA reads TGTGCCAGCAGTTACCCGGTCTCTAACTATGGCTACACCTTC. Its translation: CASSYPVSNYGYTF.

This clone was detected a few times. The V gene is TRBV27, the J gene TRBJ1-3; the D gene is possibly TRBD1 (6 bases). Trimming stripped 5 bases from V and 4 bases from J, with 15 bases between. Germline loops: CDR1 MNHEY, CDR2 SMNVEV (reference sequence). This CDR3 spans 15 amino acids. CDR3 sequence reads: CASSASGAPGNTIYF. The CDR3 region has the DNA TGTGCCAGCAGTGCATCAGGGGCCCCGGGAAACACCATATATTTT.

CDR3 protein: CASSIVAGPPSRGEQYF. Written as DNA, the CDR3 is TGTGCCAGTAGTATAGTGGCCGGGCCTCCAAGTCGAGGGGAGCAGTACTTC. The rearrangement joins TRBV19 to TRBJ2-7, with D possibly being TRBD2 (5 bases). The CDR3 contains 17 residues. CDR1 and CDR2 from the germline V gene are LNHDA and SQIVND (reference sequence). V gave up 1 base and J gave up 7 bases, with 23 bases separating them.

V is TRBV30 and J is TRBJ2-5, with D maybe TRBD1 (6 bases). Germline CDR1 is GTSNPN and CDR2 is SVGIG (reference sequence). The CDR3 covers 15 residues. V lost 2 bases to trimming and J lost 1 base, with 14 bases between them. CDR3 in DNA: TGTGCCTGGAGTCCCACGAGCAGGGGCCAAGAGACCCAGTACTTC. It specifies CAWSPTSRGQETQYF.

J is TRBJ2-2 and V is TRBV4-3; D is unresolved. This CDR3 is built from 16 residues. Germline V lookup: CDR1 LGHNA, CDR2 YSLEER. The V gene lost 1 base and the J gene lost 0 bases, with 9 bases spanning the gap. CDR3 nucleotides: TGCGCCAGCAGCCAAGGCTCGACTCCGAACACCGGGGAGCTGTTTTTT. This codes for CASSQGSTPNTGELFF.

The rearrangement joins TRBV18 to TRBJ2-7, with 7 bases identical to TRBD1. The CDR3 is made up of 14 amino acids. Germline V gene sequence: CDR1 KGHSH, CDR2 LQKENI. With 3 bases clipped from V and 6 bases from J, the junction kept 8 bases outside the gene matches. In nucleotides, the CDR3 is TGTGCCAGCTCACCTGGGCAGGGGGTGAGCGAGCAGTACTTC. Translating gives CASSPGQGVSEQYF. Drawing the rest from reference TRBV18 and TRBJ2-7, the complete variable domain is NAGVMQNPRHLVRRRGQEARLRCSPMKGHSHVYWYRQLPEEGLKFMVYLQKENIIDESGMPKERFSAEFPKEGPSILRIQQVVRGDSAAYFCASSPGQGVSEQYFGPGTRLTVT.

J is TRBJ1-6 and V is TRBV29-1, with 7 bases that match TRBD1. The CDR3 is made up of 13 amino acids. V lost 4 bases, J lost 6 bases, and 3 bases stayed unmatched. Germline values: CDR1 SQVTM, CDR2 ANQGSEA. CDR3 coding DNA: TGCAGCGTTGCCGGGACAGCTAATTCACCCCTCCACTTT. This encodes CSVAGTANSPLHF.

V gene TRBV6-4 combines with J gene TRBJ2-2; D call uncertain. Germline lookup yields CDR1 MRHNA and CDR2 SNTAGT. V lost 6 bases, J lost 2 bases, and 10 bases lay in between. The CDR3 covers 14 residues. CDR3 loop: CASRVEHNTGELFF. For the CDR3, the DNA is TGTGCCAGCAGAGTCGAACACAACACCGGGGAGCTGTTTTTT.

The genes are TRBV6-1 and TRBJ1-2, with D unclear. Per germline, CDR1 MNHNS and CDR2 SASEGT. V was trimmed by 0 bases and J by 14 bases, leaving 19 bases between them. This CDR3 is 14 amino acids long. The chain's CDR3 is CASSEAQFNPPATF. In DNA, the CDR3 is TGTGCCAGCAGTGAAGCACAGTTCAACCCGCCGGCGACCTTC.

The chain joins TRBV9 to TRBJ1-3, with 8 bases fitting TRBD1. V lost 0 bases, J lost 4 bases, and 9 bases stayed unmatched. The CDR3 consists of 17 residues. Germline values: CDR1 SGDLS, CDR2 YYNGEE. The CDR3, as DNA: TGTGCCAGCAGCGTAGGTGCTCAAAGGACAGGGGGAAACACCATATATTTT. Translation gives CASSVGAQRTGGNTIYF.

CDR3 sequence reads: CASSSGTDVGELFF. Here the CDR3 DNA reads TGTGCCAGCAGCTCCGGGACTGATGTCGGGGAGCTGTTTTTT. The chain links TRBV7-9 to TRBJ2-2; possibly TRBD2 for D (6 bases). Trimming took 4 bases from V and 7 from J, leaving 13 bases between them. Germline CDR1 reads SEHNR; CDR2 reads FQNEAQ (reference sequence). This CDR3 is built from 14 residues.

The chain links TRBV11-3 to TRBJ2-1; 8 bases map to TRBD2. Trimming took 5 bases from V and 7 from J; bases not matched to a gene: 7. Germline CDR1 reads SGHNT; CDR2 reads YENEEA. The CDR3 runs to 14 residues. The CDR3 loop is CASSAGGAVNEQFF. The CDR3 bases are TGTGCCAGCAGCGCCGGGGGGGCCGTTAATGAGCAGTTCTTC.

The chain employs TRBV3-1 (or the pseudogene TRBV3-2) and TRBJ1-2; D unresolved. The CDR3 length is 13 residues. Trimming took 1 base from V and 8 from J, leaving 11 bases between them. Per the germline V gene, CDR1 is LGHDT and CDR2 is YNNKEL (reference sequence). The CDR3 sequence: CASSQGQTGGYTF. CDR3 DNA: TGTGCCAGCAGCCAAGGACAAACTGGGGGCTACACCTTC.